Following are 30 T cell receptor beta chains from one sample sequenced in a study of beta chain features in type 1 diabetes (dated by TCRdb to the late 2010s). General conclusions and limits of the study: In all four CD4+ subsets, TCRB CDR3 length was moderately but significantly shorter in type 1 diabetes patients.

These receptors have no identified antigens. The library was generated by the immunoSEQ multiplex PCR assay. The High Capacity cDNA Reverse Transcription Kit was used to reverse transcribe all of the isolated RNA, meaning that expressed TCRB transcripts were what got sequenced. Drawn from immuneACCESS, this table holds only the in-frame rearrangements with V and J called that TCRdb kept. Clones are partly lost; checked studies trace under half to an unresolved V gene and leave the rest unexplained. The sample contains some 360,000 clones, around a tenth of them found a single time. Clones ranked in the top ten supply less than 0.65% of the sample. Material: central memory CD4+ T cells from blood. Receptor source: a man in his thirties or forties with type 1 diabetes.

The V call is TRBV14, the J call TRBJ2-3; the D is unclear. CDR1 and CDR2 (germline): SGHDN, FVKESK. The CDR3 sequence is 16 residues long. Deletions cut 3 bases from V and 1 base from J, with 14 bases between. The CDR3 is CASSQFRSPGTDTQYF. The CDR3 DNA sequence: TGTGCCAGCAGCCAGTTCCGTTCTCCGGGCACAGATACGCAGTATTTT.

This clone has a count of ten or more. This chain connects TRBV27 to TRBJ2-2, with TRBD2 identical over 8 bases. V was pared by 5 bases and J by 4 bases, with 9 bases of the junction left unmatched. CDR1 is MNHEY and CDR2 is SMNVEV in the germline V gene (reference sequence). The CDR3 is 16 amino acids. The chain's CDR3 is CASSPIAGRATGELFF. The CDR3 DNA is TGTGCCAGCAGTCCTATAGCCGGGAGGGCCACCGGGGAGCTGTTTTTT.

This clone was observed a few times. The rearrangement uses TRBV5-1 and TRBJ1-5; D is uncertain. The CDR3 loop spans 13 amino acids. Germline assignment: CDR1 SGHRS and CDR2 YFSETQ. Trimming took 1 base from V and 1 from J, leaving 3 bases between them. The CDR3 DNA reads TGCGCCAGCAGCTTGACAAGCAATCAGCCCCAGCATTTT. It encodes CASSLTSNQPQHF.

In this sample, this clone turned up a few times. The identical CDR3 is also encoded by other nucleotide sequences in the sample. The genes are TRBV7-9 and TRBJ2-5; TRBD2 aligns across 9 bases. Germline CDR1 reads SEHNR; CDR2 reads FQNEAQ (reference sequence). The CDR3 runs 16 residues. After removal of 1 base from V and 1 base from J, the junction contained 4 bases not matched to a gene. CDR3 nucleotide sequence: TGTGCCAGCAGCTTAGGGGCGGGAGGGTCCCAAGAGACCCAGTACTTC. Translating gives CASSLGAGGSQETQYF.

The chain employs TRBV2 and TRBJ1-1; D is unresolved. Germline CDR1 reads SNHLY; CDR2 reads FYNNEI. There are 14 residues in the CDR3. With 5 bases removed from V and 1 base from J, the gap between germline ends came to 11 bases. CDR3 loop: CASSRAGENTEAFF. CDR3 bases: TGTGCCAGCAGTAGGGCAGGAGAGAACACTGAAGCTTTCTTT. Drawing the rest from reference TRBV2 and TRBJ1-1, the complete variable domain is EPEVTQTPSHQVTQMGQEVILRCVPISNHLYFYWYRQILGQKVEFLVSFYNNEISEKSEIFDDQFSVERPDGSNFTLKIRSTKLEDSAMYFCASSRAGENTEAFFGQGTRLTVV.

The V and J genes are TRBV28 and TRBJ1-2; D ambiguous. The CDR3 has 14 amino acids. Between the trimmed V and J ends, which lost 3 bases and 5 bases, there was a span of 13 bases. The V gene's germline CDR1 is MDHEN and CDR2 SYDVKM. The CDR3 DNA reads as TGTGCCAGCAGTTTCCAGCCAGGAAGGTATGGCTACACCTTC. It specifies CASSFQPGRYGYTF.

This sequence joins TRBV5-4 and TRBJ1-1, with 7 bases fitting TRBD1. Germline V gene lookup returns CDR1 SGHNT and CDR2 YYREEE (reference sequence). The CDR3 runs to 12 residues. Trimming took 4 bases from V and 8 from J; bases not matched to a gene: 5. The CDR3 loop is CASSHRGGEAFF. In DNA form, the CDR3 reads TGTGCCAGCAGCCACCGAGGGGGCGAAGCTTTCTTT.

The chain combines TRBV6-6 with TRBJ2-5; possible D gene TRBD1, 6 bases. Germline CDR1 reads MNHNY; CDR2 reads SVGAGI (reference sequence). The CDR3 extends over 15 amino acids. Trimming shortened V by 4 bases and J by 7 bases, and 19 bases separated the two germline ends. The CDR3 DNA sequence: TGTGCCAGCAGTTCCTCGACAGGCGGGTATTCGACCCAGTACTTC. It translates to CASSSSTGGYSTQYF.

This clone was found many times. This specimen includes other DNA sequences encoding the same CDR3. V gene TRBV28 combines with J gene TRBJ1-5, with 7 bases matching TRBD1. The CDR3 runs 14 residues. Germline assignment: CDR1 MDHEN and CDR2 SYDVKM. V trimming: 2 bases; J trimming: 7 bases; junction bases outside the gene matches: 5. CDR3: CASSLGGGSQPQHF. The CDR3 DNA is TGTGCCAGCAGTTTAGGAGGGGGCAGCCAGCCCCAGCATTTT.

This clone came up a few times. The chain is built from TRBV10-2 and TRBJ1-1; the D is unclear. Trimming removed 4 bases at V and 8 bases at J, with 17 bases between. Germline lookup yields CDR1 WSHSY and CDR2 SAAADI. The CDR3 extends over 14 amino acids. DNA for the CDR3: TGCGCCAGCAGTGGCCAAGGACCACTTTCAGAAGCTTTCTTT. Translated, it gives CASSGQGPLSEAFF.

The V call is TRBV20-1, the J call TRBJ1-2; possible D gene TRBD1, 5 bases. CDR1 is DFQATT and CDR2 is SNEGSKA in the germline V gene (reference sequence). The V and J ends lost 3 bases and 5 bases respectively, with 7 bases between them. The CDR3 extends over 11 amino acids. In DNA form, the CDR3 reads TGCAGTGCTAGTAAGGGGTATGGCTACACCTTC. Translated, it gives CSASKGYGYTF.

The chain carries TRBV21-1 and TRBJ2-7. TRBV21-1 is shown as a pseudogene. The CDR3 spans 13 residues. CDR3 nucleotides: TGTGCCAGCAGCTGTTTTGGTTGGGGCGAGCAGTACTTC. As protein: CASSCFGWGEQYF.

A few counts support this clone. This chain connects TRBV28 to TRBJ2-1; D is undetermined. Germline loops: CDR1 MDHEN, CDR2 SYDVKM. The CDR3 length is 11 residues. Trimming took 5 bases from V and 12 from J, leaving 11 bases between them. This CDR3 is CASSALFGQFF. The DNA for the CDR3 is TGTGCCAGCAGTGCTTTATTTGGGCAGTTCTTC.

The CDR3 reads CASSPRSFTDTQYF. The CDR3 DNA sequence: TGTGCCAGCAGCCCCCGCAGCTTCACAGATACGCAGTATTTT. The V gene is TRBV11-2, the J gene TRBJ2-3; no clear D gene. Per germline, CDR1 SGHAT and CDR2 FQNNGV. Between the trimmed V and J ends, which lost 5 bases and 2 bases, there was a span of 11 bases. This CDR3 has 14 residues.

This clone was counted many times. V usage is TRBV6-1 and J usage is TRBJ2-1; 8 bases fit TRBD1. V was pared by 1 base and J by 3 bases, with 2 bases of the junction left unmatched. From germline, CDR1 is MNHNS and CDR2 SASEGT. This CDR3 has 15 amino acids. The CDR3 DNA is TGTGCCAGCAGTGAAGTGGACAGGGTCTACAATGAGCAGTTCTTC. Translation gives CASSEVDRVYNEQFF.

This clone showed up just a few times. The chain links TRBV6-6 to TRBJ1-4; D perhaps matches TRBD1 (6 bases). The V gene lost 2 bases and the J gene lost 1 base, with 11 bases spanning the gap. Germline lookup yields CDR1 MNHNY and CDR2 SVGAGI (reference sequence). The CDR3 is 16 residues long. As DNA, the CDR3 is TGTGCCAGCAGTTACGGGGCAGGGGAAACTAATGAAAAACTGTTTTTT. Protein sequence: CASSYGAGETNEKLFF.

This clone has a handful of counts. The chain employs TRBV25-1 and TRBJ2-5; D gene unclear. V lost 8 bases and J lost 1, with 14 bases in between. Per germline, CDR1 MGHDK and CDR2 SYGVNS. The CDR3 runs 14 residues. CDR3: CASASSGGQETQYF. The CDR3 nucleotides are TGTGCCAGCGCAAGTAGTGGCGGCCAAGAGACCCAGTACTTC.

The J gene is TRBJ2-5, the V gene TRBV14; TRBD1 might be the D (7 bases). Germline V lookup: CDR1 SGHDN, CDR2 FVKESK. This CDR3 region has 14 residues. V was trimmed by 4 bases and J by 0 bases, leaving 9 bases between them. For the CDR3, the DNA is TGTGCCAGCAGCCGCGGGACAGACCAAGAGACCCAGTACTTC. Amino acid sequence: CASSRGTDQETQYF.

Regarding this clone: Other DNA sequences in the same sample also yield this CDR3. The genes are TRBV6-6 and TRBJ2-7; 7 bases fit TRBD1. Unmatched junction bases numbered 1, after V lost 0 bases and J lost 2 bases. Germline lookup yields CDR1 MNHNY and CDR2 SVGAGI (reference sequence). The CDR3 consists of 14 residues. This CDR3 reads CASSYSQGAYEQYF. CDR3 coding DNA: TGTGCCAGCAGTTACTCTCAGGGGGCCTACGAGCAGTACTTC.

The genes are TRBV7-9 and TRBJ1-1; no definite D call. The CDR3 covers 12 residues. Germline assignment: CDR1 SEHNR and CDR2 FQNEAQ (reference sequence). V lost 11 bases to trimming and J lost 1 base, with 11 bases between them. This CDR3 reads CASGLWNTEAFF. The CDR3 DNA reads TGTGCCTCTGGATTGTGGAACACTGAAGCTTTCTTT.

The gene calls are TRBV6-1 and TRBJ2-7; perhaps D is TRBD1 or TRBD2 (5 bases each). From germline, CDR1 is MNHNS and CDR2 SASEGT. This CDR3 comprises 15 residues. V gave up 7 bases and J gave up 1 base, with 17 bases separating them. The CDR3 bases are TGTGCCAGCAACGGGGCTAGCTCCGCTTCCTACGAGCAGTACTTC. This encodes CASNGASSASYEQYF.

The rearrangement joins TRBV6-6 to TRBJ2-1; maybe TRBD1 (6 bases). CDR3 length: 14 residues. V lost 7 bases, J lost 10 bases, and 20 bases lay in between. CDR1 MNHNY and CDR2 SVGAGI come from the germline V gene (reference sequence). The CDR3: CASTSDWGLGEQFF. The CDR3 bases are TGTGCCAGCACCTCAGACTGGGGGCTAGGGGAGCAGTTCTTC.

J is TRBJ1-2 and V is TRBV27; 7 nucleotides match TRBD1. J was trimmed by 8 bases and V by 7 bases; bases with no gene match: 10. This CDR3 has 13 residues. Germline CDR1 is MNHEY and CDR2 is SMNVEV (reference sequence). The CDR3 nucleotides read TGTGCCAGCACAACCGACAGGGCGACGGGCTACACCTTC. This encodes CASTTDRATGYTF.

This rearrangement joins TRBV10-3 to TRBJ1-1, with 10 positions matching TRBD1. The germline V gene encodes CDR1 ENHRY and CDR2 SYGVKD. The junction had 3 bases not matched to a gene; V was cut back by 1 base and J by 1 base. This CDR3 has 16 amino acids. CDR3 nucleotide sequence: TGTGCCATCAGTGAGTGGGGACAGGGGACGAACACTGAAGCTTTCTTT. It translates to CAISEWGQGTNTEAFF.

This chain links TRBV30 with TRBJ2-5; TRBD2 is a possible D gene (5 bases). V lost 8 bases, J lost 5 bases, and 18 bases lay in between. This CDR3 has 13 amino acids. The germline gives CDR1 GTSNPN, CDR2 SVGIG (reference sequence). The CDR3 region is CAGSRAQRETQYF. The CDR3 nucleotides read TGTGCCGGATCCCGGGCTCAGCGGGAGACCCAGTACTTC. Variable domain in full (rest from reference TRBV30 and TRBJ2-5): SQTIHQWPATLVQPVGSPLSLECTVEGTSNPNLYWYRQAAGRGLQLLFYSVGIGQISSEVPQNLSASRPQDRQFILSSKKLLLSDSGFYLCAGSRAQRETQYFGPGTRLLVL.

In this sample, this clone turned up many times. Other DNA sequences in this sample translate to the same CDR3. The chain couples TRBV5-1 to TRBJ2-7; no definite D call. V was cut by 4 bases and J by 2 bases, with 7 bases left in between. The CDR3 runs 12 residues. CDR1 is SGHRS and CDR2 is YFSETQ in the germline V gene. The chain's CDR3 is CASSGQAYEQYF. CDR3 DNA: TGCGCCAGCAGCGGTCAGGCCTACGAGCAGTACTTC.

This clone was seen repeatedly, ten times or more. The rearrangement links TRBV5-6 to TRBJ2-1; 11 nucleotides match TRBD2. This CDR3 is built from 15 residues. From germline, CDR1 is SGHDT and CDR2 YYEEEE. Trimming took 0 bases from V and 6 from J; bases not matched to a gene: 2. CDR3 residues: CASSLVLAGVNEQFF. CDR3 nucleotide sequence: TGTGCCAGCAGCTTGGTACTAGCGGGAGTCAATGAGCAGTTCTTC.

The rearrangement joins TRBV5-1 to TRBJ2-3, with 10 bases that match TRBD1. The length of the CDR3 is 16 residues. Trimming removed 4 bases from V and 2 bases from J; junction bases left unmatched: 7. The germline V gene encodes CDR1 SGHRS and CDR2 YFSETQ. The CDR3 reads CASSPGTGAFTDTQYF. The CDR3 region has the DNA TGCGCCAGCAGCCCCGGGACAGGGGCGTTCACAGATACGCAGTATTTT.

This clone was counted only a few times. The gene calls are TRBV5-1 and TRBJ2-2; TRBD2 might be the D (5 bases). The germline gives CDR1 SGHRS, CDR2 YFSETQ. The CDR3 is 16 residues long. V lost 4 bases and J lost 3, with 16 bases in between. CDR3 in amino acids: CASSTLASRDTGELFF. CDR3 coding DNA: TGCGCCAGCAGCACCCTGGCTAGCCGAGACACCGGGGAGCTGTTTTTT.

This sequence joins TRBV2 and TRBJ1-1, with D maybe TRBD1 (5 bases). Per germline, CDR1 SNHLY and CDR2 FYNNEI. The CDR3 is 12 residues long. V was pared by 10 bases and J by 4 bases, with 13 bases between. The CDR3 DNA reads as TGTGCCACGACAGCCTATAGCACTGAAGCTTTCTTT. Encoded protein: CATTAYSTEAFF.